The 21 T cell receptor beta chains listed next were all sequenced from one sample in a study of blood T cells in healthy people across ages. A second PCR of about 6 to 11 cycles used a sample-barcoded 5' primer and a J-beta primer mix. TCRdb reprocessed the 5' RACE reads with MiXCR, giving one entry per CDR3 protein. Among around 1,500,000 distinct CDR3 sequences, approximately 40% were seen once, and the ten largest hold approximately 7.9%. The material sequenced was blood. These receptors were collected from a woman between 18 and 30 years old in good health.

Details on this clonotype: Its ends do not fully match the called genes, so a read error is possible. The J gene is TRBJ2-7, the V gene TRBV6-6; D is possibly TRBD2 (5 bases). The CDR3 contains 17 residues. CDR1 and CDR2 (germline): MNHNY, SVGAGI (reference sequence). Here the CDR3 reads CARSYEPASLKPYEQYF. In DNA, the CDR3 is TGTGCCAGAAGTTACGAACCGGCTAGCTTGAAGCCCTACGAGCAGTACTTC.

This chain links TRBV7-2 with TRBJ2-7; D is tentatively TRBD1 or TRBD2 (5 bases each). Trimming took 5 bases from V and 0 from J, leaving 17 bases between them. Germline V CDR1 and CDR2: SGHTA, FQGNSA. The length of the CDR3 is 16 residues. DNA of the CDR3: TGTGCCAGCAGCACCCGATGGGACGGCTACTCCTACGAGCAGTACTTC. Encoded protein: CASSTRWDGYSYEQYF.

The table lists this clonotype with a few counts. The chain couples TRBV7-9 to TRBJ2-7; D remains unclear. V dropped 2 bases and J dropped 2 bases, with 7 bases sitting between them. In germline, CDR1 is SEHNR, CDR2 FQNEAQ (reference sequence). The CDR3 is made up of 13 amino acids. The CDR3 DNA sequence: TGTGCCAGCAGCTTATCGGAAGCCTACGAGCAGTACTTC. Translating gives CASSLSEAYEQYF. The full variable domain, in which reference TRBV7-9 and TRBJ2-7 provide the parts outside the CDR3, is DTGVSQNPRHKITKRGQNVTFRCDPISEHNRLYWYRQTLGQGPEFLTYFQNEAQLEKSRLLSDRFSAERPKGSFSTLEIQRTEQGDSAMYLCASSLSEAYEQYFGPGTRLTVT.

This chain joins TRBV7-2 and TRBJ2-3; the match to TRBD2 covers 8 bases. The germline V gene encodes CDR1 SGHTA and CDR2 FQGNSA. Losses at the gene ends were 2 bases for V and 4 bases for J; bases not matched to a gene: 5. The CDR3 has 15 amino acids. The CDR3 bases are TGTGCCAGCAGCTTACAAAGCGGGGGCCCAGATACGCAGTATTTT. It is translated as CASSLQSGGPDTQYF.

The chain uses TRBV6-1 and TRBJ2-1, with a possible D match to TRBD1 (6 bases). The length of the CDR3 is 12 residues. Per germline, CDR1 MNHNS and CDR2 SASEGT. V dropped 10 bases and J dropped 13 bases, with 20 bases sitting between them. CDR3 coding DNA: TGTGCCACCGGACAGCAGCAAGAGACCCAGTTCTTC. It yields the protein CATGQQQETQFF.

This clonotype was seen a handful of times. V and J are TRBV20-1 and TRBJ2-7; unclear D gene. Trimming shortened V by 7 bases and J by 0 bases, and 13 bases separated the two germline ends. The germline V gene encodes CDR1 DFQATT and CDR2 SNEGSKA (reference sequence). The CDR3 loop spans 13 amino acids. CDR3 sequence reads: CSVPRKSSYEQYF. Here the CDR3 DNA reads TGCAGTGTGCCGCGGAAGAGCTCCTACGAGCAGTACTTC.

The chain employs TRBV2 and TRBJ1-1, with D uncertain. V lost 6 bases and J 0 bases, leaving 5 bases between the germline ends. In germline, CDR1 is SNHLY, CDR2 FYNNEI. The CDR3 has 12 residues. This CDR3 reads CASRKMNTEAFF. In DNA form, the CDR3 reads TGTGCCAGCAGAAAGATGAACACTGAAGCTTTCTTT.

The chain is built from TRBV6-1 and TRBJ2-1, with 9 bases that match TRBD2. V was clipped by 7 bases and J by 3 bases; unmatched bases: 7. Germline CDR1 and CDR2: MNHNS and SASEGT. This CDR3 comprises 15 residues. CDR3 loop: CASIAGLAGYNEQFF. The CDR3 DNA follows: TGTGCCAGCATTGCGGGACTAGCTGGCTACAATGAGCAGTTCTTC.

Comment on this clonotype: The junction shows a germline mismatch at one end, possibly a read error. The rearrangement joins TRBV10-3 to TRBJ2-3, with D possibly being TRBD1 (6 bases). CDR1 is ENHRY, CDR2 SYGVKD, per germline. CDR3 size: 14 residues. CDR3 amino acids: CATSPGSGADTQYF. The CDR3 DNA is TGTGCCACCAGTCCGGGATCAGGGGCAGATACGCAGTATTTT.

In its sample, this clonotype was seen a few times. This rearrangement joins TRBV4-2 to TRBJ2-1; 14 bases map to TRBD2. Germline V gene sequence: CDR1 LGHNA, CDR2 YNFKEQ. There are 17 residues in the CDR3. J was trimmed by 10 bases and V by 1 base; bases with no gene match: 9. The CDR3 loop is CASSQGRGLAGAKEQFF. The CDR3 DNA reads as TGTGCCAGCAGCCAAGGTAGGGGACTAGCGGGAGCTAAAGAGCAGTTCTTC.

The V gene is TRBV12-3 or TRBV12-4, the J gene TRBJ2-4, with 12 bases matching TRBD2. This CDR3 has 19 residues. The J segment lost 1 base and the V segment lost 3 bases, leaving 10 bases of the junction unmatched. The CDR3, as DNA: TGTGCCAGCAGTTTCCGACTAGCGGGAGCGATTGGGGCCAAAAACATTCAGTACTTC. Translation gives CASSFRLAGAIGAKNIQYF.

The J gene is TRBJ2-7, the V gene TRBV20-1, with TRBD2 identical over 10 bases. The CDR3 has 17 residues. J gave up 3 bases and V 0 bases, and 11 bases lay outside the gene matches. Germline V lookup: CDR1 DFQATT, CDR2 SNEGSKA (reference sequence). CDR3 nucleotide sequence: TGCAGTGCTAGAGATAAGGCTAGCGGGGGAACCTTCTACGAGCAGTACTTC. The encoded protein is CSARDKASGGTFYEQYF.

This clonotype appeared a few times. This chain's CDR3 is CASSPTFTGELFF. As DNA, the CDR3 is TGTGCCAGCAGTCCCACGTTCACCGGGGAGCTGTTTTTT. This chain uses TRBV27 with TRBJ2-2; D not resolved. Germline lookup yields CDR1 MNHEY and CDR2 SMNVEV (reference sequence). CDR3 length: 13 residues. V lost 5 bases to trimming and J lost 4 bases, with 8 bases between them.

A remark on this clonotype: Its ends do not fully match the called genes, so a read error is possible. CDR3 coding DNA: TGTGTCAGCAGCCAAGACTCTTGGGTCGGGGATCAGCCCCAGCATTTT. This sequence encodes CVSSQDSWVGDQPQHF. The chain employs TRBV4-2 and TRBJ1-5; no definite D call. The length of the CDR3 is 16 residues. In germline, CDR1 is LGHNA, CDR2 YNFKEQ.

The J gene is TRBJ2-7, the V gene TRBV20-1; 8 nucleotides align to TRBD2. The J call is in doubt because the DNA end fits TRBJ2-5 better. The V gene's germline CDR1 is DFQATT and CDR2 SNEGSKA (reference sequence). The length of the CDR3 is 17 residues. In DNA, the CDR3 is TGCAGTGCTAGCCCCGGGGTAGCGGGGTCCGCAGGAGAGACCCAGTACTTC. Residues: CSASPGVAGSAGETQYF.

This clonotype was detected only a few times. The chain uses TRBV27 and TRBJ2-6, with D perhaps matching TRBD2 (5 bases). Deletions cut 2 bases from V and 4 bases from J, with 18 bases between. The CDR3 runs 18 residues. Germline-derived CDR1 and CDR2 are MNHEY and SMNVEV (reference sequence). CDR3 sequence: CASSLRGPGFPGANVLTF. In DNA, the CDR3 is TGTGCCAGCAGTTTACGAGGGCCCGGGTTCCCCGGGGCCAACGTCCTGACTTTC.

The CDR3, as DNA: TGCGCCAGCAGCCCTCCAGGGGGCCTTGGTTGGAATGAGCAGTACTTC. It yields the protein CASSPPGGLGWNEQYF. The V and J genes are TRBV5-1 and TRBJ2-5; 8 bases align to TRBD1. Germline V gene data show CDR1 as SGHRS and CDR2 as YFSETQ. With V trimmed by 4 bases and J by 11 bases, 19 bases remained unmatched. The CDR3 runs 16 residues.

The chain employs TRBV12-3 or TRBV12-4 and TRBJ1-4, with 7 bases lining up with TRBD1. V dropped 5 bases and J dropped 2; count of bases not matched to a gene: 8. The CDR3 is 16 amino acids. CDR3 nucleotide sequence: TGTGCCAGCAGTACAAAACAGGGGATGACTAATGAAAAACTGTTTTTT. It encodes CASSTKQGMTNEKLFF.

This clonotype was recorded once. The V and J genes are TRBV20-1 and TRBJ1-2, with D uncertain. CDR1 and CDR2 (germline): DFQATT, SNEGSKA (reference sequence). The CDR3 is 11 amino acids. Trimming removed 6 bases from V and 9 bases from J, with 14 bases in between. CDR3 loop: CSATREASYTF. In DNA form, the CDR3 reads TGCAGTGCCACACGTGAGGCTAGCTACACCTTC.

V usage is TRBV7-8 and J usage is TRBJ2-1; tentative D call: TRBD1 (6 bases). V was clipped by 5 bases and J by 7 bases, with 24 bases between them. In germline, CDR1 is SGHVS, CDR2 FQNEAQ. CDR3 length: 17 residues. The DNA of the CDR3 is TGTGCCAGCAGCGCCGAGCCCCCAGGGGAAATGTGGAATGAGCAGTTCTTC. Amino acid sequence: CASSAEPPGEMWNEQFF.

This chain uses TRBV27 with TRBJ2-5; the D gene is possibly TRBD2 (6 bases). Germline CDR1 is MNHEY and CDR2 is SMNVEV (reference sequence). The CDR3 extends over 16 amino acids. Trimming left V 3 bases short and J 7 bases short, with 21 bases between. In DNA, the CDR3 is TGTGCCAGCAGTTTCTCTGGGGGGTCTACCTATGGGACCCAGTACTTC. As protein: CASSFSGGSTYGTQYF.